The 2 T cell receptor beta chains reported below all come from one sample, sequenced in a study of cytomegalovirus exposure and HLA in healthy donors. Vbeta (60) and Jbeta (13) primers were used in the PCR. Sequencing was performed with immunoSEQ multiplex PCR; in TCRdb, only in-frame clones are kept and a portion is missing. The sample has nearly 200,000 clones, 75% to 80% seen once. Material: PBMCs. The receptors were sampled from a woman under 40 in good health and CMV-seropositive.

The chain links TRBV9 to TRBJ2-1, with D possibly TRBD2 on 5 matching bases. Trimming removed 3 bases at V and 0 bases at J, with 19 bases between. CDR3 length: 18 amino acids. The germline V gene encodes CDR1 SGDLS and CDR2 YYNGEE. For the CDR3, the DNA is TGTGCCAGCAGCGCGCCGAGCGGCCTGATCGGCTCCTACAATGAGCAGTTCTTC. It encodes CASSAPSGLIGSYNEQFF.

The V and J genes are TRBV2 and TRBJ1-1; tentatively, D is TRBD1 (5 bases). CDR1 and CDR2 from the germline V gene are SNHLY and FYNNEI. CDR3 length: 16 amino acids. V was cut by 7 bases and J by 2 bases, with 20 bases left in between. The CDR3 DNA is TGTGCCAGCACCCTAGGGCAGGGTCGACCTAACACTGAAGCTTTCTTT. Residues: CASTLGQGRPNTEAFF. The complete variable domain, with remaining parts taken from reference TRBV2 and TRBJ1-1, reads EPEVTQTPSHQVTQMGQEVILRCVPISNHLYFYWYRQILGQKVEFLVSFYNNEISEKSEIFDDQFSVERPDGSNFTLKIRSTKLEDSAMYFCASTLGQGRPNTEAFFGQGTRLTVV.